This record looks at one T cell receptor beta chain sequence and its context. The antigen is not known. A sort by CD45RO/CCR7/CD25/CD127/CD95/CD27 yielded CD4+ naive, central memory, regulatory and stem cell-like memory cells. This sample is drawn from a study of beta chain features in type 1 diabetes. Overall study findings and caveats: Moderate yet significant TCRB CDR3 shortening was seen in Type 1 diabetes patients in all four CD4+ subsets.

The V segment lost 4 bases and the J segment 2 bases; nucleotides outside the gene matches: 4. The length of the CDR3 is 14 residues. CDR1 and CDR2 from the germline V gene are SGHDN and FVKESK. The isolated RNA, all of it, was reverse transcribed, so expressed TCRB transcripts were what got sequenced. The repertoire was sequenced with immunoSEQ multiplex PCR; TCRdb's copy has only in-frame clones and lacks some. This table holds approximately 340,000 clones, over 13% found once. The clonotype originates from a woman aged 18-29 years in good health. The gene calls are TRBV14 and TRBJ2-7; TRBD1 agrees at 8 bases. Sequenced input: naive CD4+ T cells from blood. CDR3: CASSPGQGTYEQYF. CDR3 DNA sequence: TGTGCCAGCAGCCCTGGACAGGGAACCTACGAGCAGTACTTC.